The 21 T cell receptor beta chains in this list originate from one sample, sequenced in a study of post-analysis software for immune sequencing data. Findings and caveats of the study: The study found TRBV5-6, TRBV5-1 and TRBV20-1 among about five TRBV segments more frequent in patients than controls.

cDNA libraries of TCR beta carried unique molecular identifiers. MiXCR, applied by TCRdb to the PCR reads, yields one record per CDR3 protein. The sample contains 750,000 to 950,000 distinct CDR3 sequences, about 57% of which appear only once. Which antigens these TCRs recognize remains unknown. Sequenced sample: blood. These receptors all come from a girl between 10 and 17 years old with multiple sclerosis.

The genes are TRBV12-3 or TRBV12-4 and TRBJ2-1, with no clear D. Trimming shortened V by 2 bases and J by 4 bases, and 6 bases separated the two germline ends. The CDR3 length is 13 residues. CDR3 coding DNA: TGTGCCAGCAGTTTAAAGCAATACAATGAGCAGTTCTTC. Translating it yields CASSLKQYNEQFF.

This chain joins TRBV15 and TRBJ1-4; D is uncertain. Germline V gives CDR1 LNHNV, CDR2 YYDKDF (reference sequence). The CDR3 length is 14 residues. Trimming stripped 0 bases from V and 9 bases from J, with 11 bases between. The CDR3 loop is CATSRDPGRKKLFF. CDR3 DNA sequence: TGTGCCACCAGCAGAGATCCTGGAAGAAAAAAACTGTTTTTT.

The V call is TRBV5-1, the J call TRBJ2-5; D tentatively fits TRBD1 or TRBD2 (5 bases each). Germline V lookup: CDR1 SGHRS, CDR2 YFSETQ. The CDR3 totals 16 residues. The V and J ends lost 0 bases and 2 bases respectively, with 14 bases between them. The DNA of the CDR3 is TGCGCCAGCAGCTTGGGGGGGACGGATCGTCAAGAGACCCAGTACTTC. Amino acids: CASSLGGTDRQETQYF.

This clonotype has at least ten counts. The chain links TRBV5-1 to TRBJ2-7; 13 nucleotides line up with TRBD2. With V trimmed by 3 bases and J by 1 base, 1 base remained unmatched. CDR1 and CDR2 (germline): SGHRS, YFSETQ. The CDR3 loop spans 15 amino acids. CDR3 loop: CASSWGLAGSYEQYF. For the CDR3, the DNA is TGCGCCAGCAGCTGGGGACTAGCGGGGTCCTACGAGCAGTACTTC.

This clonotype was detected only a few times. The CDR3, as DNA: TGCGCCAGCAGCCCTCCGACTAGCGGGTACGAGCAGTACTTC. The encoded protein is CASSPPTSGYEQYF. The chain employs TRBV5-1 and TRBJ2-7, with 10 bases lining up with TRBD2. CDR1 SGHRS and CDR2 YFSETQ come from the germline V gene. V was clipped by 4 bases and J by 4 bases; unmatched bases: 5. This CDR3 has 14 residues.

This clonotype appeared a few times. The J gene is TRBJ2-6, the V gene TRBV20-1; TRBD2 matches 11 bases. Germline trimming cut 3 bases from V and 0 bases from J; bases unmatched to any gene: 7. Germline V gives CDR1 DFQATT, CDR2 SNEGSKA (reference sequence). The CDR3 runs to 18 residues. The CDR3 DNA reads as TGCAGTGCTAGGATTGGGACTAGCGGACGCTCTGGGGCCAACGTCCTGACTTTC. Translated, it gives CSARIGTSGRSGANVLTF.

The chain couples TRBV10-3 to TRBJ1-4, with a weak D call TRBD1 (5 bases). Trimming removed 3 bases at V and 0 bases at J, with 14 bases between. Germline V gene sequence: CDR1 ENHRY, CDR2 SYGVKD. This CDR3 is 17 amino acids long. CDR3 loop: CAISDPTQGATNEKLFF. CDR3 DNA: TGTGCCATCAGTGACCCTACCCAGGGTGCAACTAATGAAAAACTGTTTTTT.

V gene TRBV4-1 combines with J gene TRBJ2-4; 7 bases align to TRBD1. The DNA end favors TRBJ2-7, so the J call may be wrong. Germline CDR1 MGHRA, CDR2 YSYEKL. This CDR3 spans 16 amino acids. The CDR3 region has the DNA TGCGCCAGCAGCCCCTTTAAGACAGGGAGCCGCGACGAGCAGTACTTC. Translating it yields CASSPFKTGSRDEQYF.

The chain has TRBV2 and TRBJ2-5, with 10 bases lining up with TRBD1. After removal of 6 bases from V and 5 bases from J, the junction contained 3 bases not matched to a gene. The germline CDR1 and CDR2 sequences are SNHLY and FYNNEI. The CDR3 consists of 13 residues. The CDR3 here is CASRTGGTETQYF. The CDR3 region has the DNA TGTGCCAGCAGGACAGGGGGCACGGAGACCCAGTACTTC. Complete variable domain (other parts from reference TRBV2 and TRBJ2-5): EPEVTQTPSHQVTQMGQEVILRCVPISNHLYFYWYRQILGQKVEFLVSFYNNEISEKSEIFDDQFSVERPDGSNFTLKIRSTKLEDSAMYFCASRTGGTETQYFGPGTRLLVL.

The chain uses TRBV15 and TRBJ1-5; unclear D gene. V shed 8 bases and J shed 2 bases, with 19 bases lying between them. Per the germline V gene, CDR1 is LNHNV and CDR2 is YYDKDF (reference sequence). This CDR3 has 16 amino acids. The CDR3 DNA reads TGTGCCACCTCTCCCCGGCCGGCTTTGGGCAATCAGCCCCAGCATTTT. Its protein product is CATSPRPALGNQPQHF.

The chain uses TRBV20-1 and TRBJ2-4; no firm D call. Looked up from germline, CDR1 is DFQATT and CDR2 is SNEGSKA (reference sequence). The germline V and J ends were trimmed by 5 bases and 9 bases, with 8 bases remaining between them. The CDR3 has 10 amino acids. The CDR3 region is CSAASSIQYF. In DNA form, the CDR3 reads TGCAGTGCTGCGTCCAGCATTCAGTACTTC.

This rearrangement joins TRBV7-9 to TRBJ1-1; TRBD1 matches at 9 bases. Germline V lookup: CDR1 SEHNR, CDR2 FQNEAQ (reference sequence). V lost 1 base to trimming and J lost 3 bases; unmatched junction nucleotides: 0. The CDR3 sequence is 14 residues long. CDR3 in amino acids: CASSLGTGDTEAFF. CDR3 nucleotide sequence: TGTGCCAGCAGCTTAGGGACAGGGGACACTGAAGCTTTCTTT.

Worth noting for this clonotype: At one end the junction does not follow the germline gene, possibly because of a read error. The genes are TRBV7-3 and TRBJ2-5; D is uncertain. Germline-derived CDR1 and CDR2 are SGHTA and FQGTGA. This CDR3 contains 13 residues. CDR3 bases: TGTGCCGGCAGCTTAACGGGCGGCGAGACCCAGTACTTC. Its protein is CAGSLTGGETQYF. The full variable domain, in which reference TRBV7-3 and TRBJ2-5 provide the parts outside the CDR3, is GAGVSQTPSNKVTEKGKYVELRCDPISGHTALYWYRQSLGQGPEFLIYFQGTGAADDSGLPNDRFFAVRPEGSVSTLKIQRTERGDSAVYLCAGSLTGGETQYFGPGTRLLVL.

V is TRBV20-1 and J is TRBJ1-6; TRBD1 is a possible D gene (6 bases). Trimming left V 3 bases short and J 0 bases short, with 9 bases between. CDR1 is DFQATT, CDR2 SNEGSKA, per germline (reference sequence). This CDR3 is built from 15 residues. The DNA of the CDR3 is TGCAGTGCTAGTCAGGGGAGCTCCTATAATTCACCCCTCCACTTT. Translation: CSASQGSSYNSPLHF.

In DNA form, the CDR3 reads TGTGCCAGCAGCGCTTTTTCCGGGACAGGTTATAACTATGGCTACACCTTC. Amino acids: CASSAFSGTGYNYGYTF. This rearrangement joins TRBV9 to TRBJ1-2; 8 nucleotides match TRBD1. CDR3 length: 17 amino acids. Per germline, CDR1 SGDLS and CDR2 YYNGEE. Unmatched junction bases numbered 11, after V lost 3 bases and J lost 1 base.

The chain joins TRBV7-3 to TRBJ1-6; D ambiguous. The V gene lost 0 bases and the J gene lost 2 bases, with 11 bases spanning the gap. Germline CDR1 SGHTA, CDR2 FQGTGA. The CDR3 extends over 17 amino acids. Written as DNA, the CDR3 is TGTGCCAGCAGCTTAACCATCTCGGGTACCTATAATTCACCCCTCCACTTT. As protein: CASSLTISGTYNSPLHF.

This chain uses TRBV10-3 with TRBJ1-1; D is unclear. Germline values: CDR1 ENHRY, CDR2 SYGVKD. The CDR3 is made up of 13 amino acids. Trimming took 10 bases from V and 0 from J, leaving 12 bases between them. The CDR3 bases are TGTGCCACGTTGACGGGGATGAACACTGAAGCTTTCTTT. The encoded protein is CATLTGMNTEAFF.

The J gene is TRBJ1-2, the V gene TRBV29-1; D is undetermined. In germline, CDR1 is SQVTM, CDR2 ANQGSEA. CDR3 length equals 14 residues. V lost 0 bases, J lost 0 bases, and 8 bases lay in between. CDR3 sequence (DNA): TGCAGCGTTGAAGATAATGCAGCTAACTATGGCTACACCTTC. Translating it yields CSVEDNAANYGYTF.

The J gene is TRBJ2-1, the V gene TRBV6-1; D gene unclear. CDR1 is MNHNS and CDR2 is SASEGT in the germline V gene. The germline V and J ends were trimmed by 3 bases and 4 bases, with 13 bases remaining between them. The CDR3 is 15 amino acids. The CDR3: CASSERKTSYNEQFF. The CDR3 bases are TGTGCCAGCAGTGAGCGCAAGACGTCTTACAATGAGCAGTTCTTC.

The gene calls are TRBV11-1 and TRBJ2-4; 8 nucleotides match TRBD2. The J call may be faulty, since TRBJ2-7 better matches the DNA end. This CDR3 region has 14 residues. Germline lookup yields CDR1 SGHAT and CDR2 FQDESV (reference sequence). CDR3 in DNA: TGTGCCAGTACGGGAGGGCGATGGCGGTACGAGCAGTACTTC. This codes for CASTGGRWRYEQYF.

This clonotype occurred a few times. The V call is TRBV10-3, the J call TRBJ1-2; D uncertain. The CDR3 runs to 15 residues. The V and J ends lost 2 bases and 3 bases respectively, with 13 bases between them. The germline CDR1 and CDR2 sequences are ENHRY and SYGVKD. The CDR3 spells CAISEPIGRDYGYTF. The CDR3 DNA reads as TGTGCCATCAGTGAGCCTATAGGGCGGGACTATGGCTACACCTTC.